Sequencing of this T cell receptor beta chain was carried out in a study of identical twins. In this sample, this clonotype turned up a few times. A universal primer site was incorporated via template switching, and the cDNA contained unique molecular identifiers. Using its own MiXCR run on the 5' RACE reads, TCRdb lists one record per CDR3 protein. The data hold about 240,000 distinct CDR3 sequences, with 8% to 11% observed a single time. From germline, CDR1 is MNHEY and CDR2 SVGEGT. Trimming shortened V by 7 bases and J by 1 base, and 14 bases separated the two germline ends. The CDR3 consists of 15 residues.

This TCR was recovered from a man aged 45-65 years in good health. The V call is TRBV6-2 or TRBV6-3, the J call TRBJ2-4, with a weak D call TRBD1 (5 bases). The sample taken for sequencing was memory T cells sorted from blood. The CDR3 protein is CASKSQGFAKNIQYF. CDR3 nucleotide sequence: TGTGCCAGCAAGAGCCAGGGATTCGCCAAAAACATTCAGTACTTC.